Shown below are 32 T cell receptor beta chains from a single sample sequenced in a study of metastatic and nonmetastatic thyroid tumors. Patients underwent thyroid surgery, and none had received any treatment before it. TCRdb redid the clone calls on the PCR reads using MiXCR. In the table there are about 15,000 clones, 23% of which are singletons. The sample comprised tumor tissue. These receptors originate from a female donor with papillary thyroid cancer or a benign thyroid nodule (not recorded which). Some clones in this sample may be carry-over from other donors' samples.

This clone was recorded at least ten times. This sequence joins TRBV11-2 and TRBJ1-1; 9 nucleotides line up with TRBD1. CDR1 and CDR2 from the germline V gene are SGHAT and FQNNGV. Trimming at V came to 4 bases and at J to 0 bases, leaving 6 bases not matched to a gene. The CDR3 loop spans 16 amino acids. This chain's CDR3 is CASSSPRDRVNTEAFF. The DNA of the CDR3 is TGTGCCAGCAGCTCCCCCCGGGACAGGGTGAACACTGAAGCTTTCTTT. The complete variable domain, with remaining parts taken from reference TRBV11-2 and TRBJ1-1, reads EAGVAQSPRYKIIEKRQSVAFWCNPISGHATLYWYQQILGQGPKLLIQFQNNGVVDDSQLPKDRFSAERLKGVDSTLKIQPAKLEDSAVYLCASSSPRDRVNTEAFFGQGTRLTVV.

The rearrangement uses TRBV9 and TRBJ2-7, with D possibly being TRBD2 (7 bases). Trimming shortened V by 0 bases and J by 5 bases, and 18 bases separated the two germline ends. In germline, CDR1 is SGDLS, CDR2 YYNGEE. This CDR3 is built from 16 residues. The CDR3 sequence: CASSVAGGGSLHEQYF. The CDR3 DNA is TGTGCCAGCAGCGTAGCGGGGGGCGGGAGTCTCCACGAGCAGTACTTC.

The chain is built from TRBV6-1 and TRBJ1-1, with 7 positions matching TRBD1. The CDR3 is made up of 12 amino acids. CDR1 and CDR2 (germline): MNHNS, SASEGT. V was clipped by 11 bases and J by 5 bases; unmatched bases: 8. CDR3 nucleotides: TGTGCCGGCTCAGACAGGGCGACTGAAGCTTTCTTT. This sequence encodes CAGSDRATEAFF.

This clone was seen many times. The gene calls are TRBV19 and TRBJ2-3, with 12 nucleotides matching TRBD2. The CDR3 consists of 15 residues. V trimming: 7 bases; J trimming: 5 bases; junction bases outside the gene matches: 7. CDR1 and CDR2 from the germline V gene are LNHDA and SQIVND (reference sequence). Written as DNA, the CDR3 is TGTGCCAGTACCCGACTAGCGGGAGCTGGAGATACGCAGTATTTT. This encodes CASTRLAGAGDTQYF.

This clone has more than one count but fewer than ten. The chain has TRBV15 and TRBJ2-3; tentative D call: TRBD2 (5 bases). V was cut by 0 bases and J by 4 bases, with 14 bases left in between. The CDR3 consists of 16 residues. Germline CDR1 and CDR2: LNHNV and YYDKDF (reference sequence). The CDR3 nucleotides read TGTGCCACCAGCAGAGATGCTAGGGAGTTCCCAGATACGCAGTATTTT. This encodes CATSRDAREFPDTQYF.

This sequence joins TRBV4-1 and TRBJ2-3; 9 bases fit TRBD2. Trimming cost V 0 bases and J 5 bases; bases outside gene matches: 12. In germline, CDR1 is MGHRA, CDR2 YSYEKL. The CDR3 sequence is 18 residues long. The CDR3 DNA reads as TGCGCCAGCAGCCAAGAAAGAGCTAGCGGGGATTTCAGAGATACGCAGTATTTT. Protein sequence: CASSQERASGDFRDTQYF.

This clone was counted many times. The CDR3 loop reads CASSLAGPLTDTQYF. CDR3 nucleotides: TGTGCCAGCAGCTTAGCGGGACCTCTCACAGATACGCAGTATTTT. The chain combines TRBV11-1 with TRBJ2-3; D is tentatively TRBD1 or TRBD2 (5 bases each). This CDR3 is built from 15 residues. Trimming removed 0 bases at V and 2 bases at J, with 9 bases between. From germline, CDR1 is SGHAT and CDR2 FQDESV (reference sequence).

This clone is medium-sized by share. V is TRBV3-1 and J is TRBJ1-5; D is uncertain. The V gene lost 3 bases and the J gene lost 1 base, with 7 bases spanning the gap. Germline V gene sequence: CDR1 LGHDT, CDR2 YNNKEL (reference sequence). This CDR3 spans 14 amino acids. The CDR3 loop reads CASSQGYSNQPQHF. CDR3 DNA sequence: TGTGCCAGCAGCCAGGGTTACAGCAATCAGCCCCAGCATTTT.

This clone was detected ten times or more. V and J are TRBV15 and TRBJ2-7, with a possible D match to TRBD2 (6 bases). Germline loops: CDR1 LNHNV, CDR2 YYDKDF (reference sequence). The CDR3 length is 15 residues. Trimming shortened V by 0 bases and J by 6 bases, and 15 bases separated the two germline ends. Here the CDR3 reads CATSRDGGFLSEQYF. For the CDR3, the DNA is TGTGCCACCAGCAGAGACGGAGGGTTTCTCTCCGAGCAGTACTTC.

This clone was seen ten or more times. J is TRBJ1-2 and V is TRBV5-4; 9 nucleotides match TRBD1. The germline V gene has CDR1 SGHNT and CDR2 YYREEE (reference sequence). The V segment lost 3 bases and the J segment 6 bases; nucleotides outside the gene matches: 3. The CDR3 covers 13 residues. The CDR3 is CASSWDRVNGYTF. CDR3 nucleotides: TGTGCCAGCAGCTGGGACAGGGTCAATGGCTACACCTTC.

This clone was seen once. The chain couples TRBV5-1 to TRBJ2-1; weak D call: TRBD2 (5 bases). The V gene's germline CDR1 is SGHRS and CDR2 YFSETQ. Trimming removed 1 base from V and 5 bases from J, with 10 bases in between. The CDR3 has 14 amino acids. CDR3 coding DNA: TGCGCCAGCAGCTTGAACGGACTCCACAATGAGCAGTTCTTC. It is translated as CASSLNGLHNEQFF. The variable domain in full, with the rest retrieved from reference TRBV5-1 and TRBJ2-1, is KAGVTQTPRYLIKTRGQQVTLSCSPISGHRSVSWYQQTPGQGLQFLFEYFSETQRNKGNFPGRFSGRQFSNSRSEMNVSTLELGDSALYLCASSLNGLHNEQFFGPGTRLTVL.

The chain has TRBV20-1 and TRBJ2-3, with D perhaps being TRBD1 or TRBD2 (5 bases each). Per the germline V gene, CDR1 is DFQATT and CDR2 is SNEGSKA (reference sequence). The germline V and J ends were trimmed by 6 bases and 0 bases, with 13 bases remaining between them. The CDR3 has 14 residues. CDR3 sequence reads: CSAKPGPSTDTQYF. The CDR3 nucleotides are TGCAGTGCCAAACCGGGACCAAGCACAGATACGCAGTATTTT.

This clone is medium-sized by share. The chain recombines TRBV18 with TRBJ2-5; D may be TRBD2 (5 bases). Germline CDR1 reads KGHSH; CDR2 reads LQKENI. This CDR3 spans 13 amino acids. The germline V and J ends were trimmed by 4 bases and 10 bases, with 16 bases remaining between them. The CDR3 bases are TGTGCCAGCTCACGTGGACCAGGAGGAGACCAGTACTTC. Translated, it gives CASSRGPGGDQYF.

The J gene is TRBJ2-6, the V gene TRBV2; perhaps TRBD2 as D (6 bases). From germline, CDR1 is SNHLY and CDR2 FYNNEI. The ends were cut back, 8 bases at V and 4 bases at J, with 18 bases in the middle. This CDR3 spans 16 amino acids. The CDR3, as DNA: TGTGCCAGCGGCGGGGAGTCGATTTCCGGGGCCAACGTCCTGACTTTC. Its translation: CASGGESISGANVLTF.

Judged by abundance, this clone is medium-sized. The V and J genes are TRBV5-1 and TRBJ2-7; TRBD2 matches at 7 bases. J gave up 0 bases and V 0 bases, and 6 bases lay outside the gene matches. Germline V gene lookup returns CDR1 SGHRS and CDR2 YFSETQ. CDR3 length: 16 residues. Written as DNA, the CDR3 is TGCGCCAGCAGCTTGGGAGCTAGCGGTCTCTCCTACGAGCAGTACTTC. It is translated as CASSLGASGLSYEQYF.

This clone came up many times. The rearrangement joins TRBV11-2 to TRBJ1-1, with D perhaps matching TRBD1 (6 bases). CDR3 length equals 14 residues. Germline lookup yields CDR1 SGHAT and CDR2 FQNNGV. Deletions cut 1 base from V and 9 bases from J, with 15 bases between. The CDR3 is CASSLVERGAQAFF. The DNA for the CDR3 is TGTGCCAGCAGCTTAGTCGAAAGGGGGGCGCAAGCTTTCTTT. Supplemented by reference TRBV11-2 and TRBJ1-1, the full variable domain reads EAGVAQSPRYKIIEKRQSVAFWCNPISGHATLYWYQQILGQGPKLLIQFQNNGVVDDSQLPKDRFSAERLKGVDSTLKIQPAKLEDSAVYLCASSLVERGAQAFFGQGTRLTVV.

V gene TRBV10-3 combines with J gene TRBJ2-1, with 13 nucleotides matching TRBD2. Germline-derived CDR1 and CDR2 are ENHRY and SYGVKD. CDR3 length equals 16 residues. V lost 6 bases and J lost 5; bases outside the gene matches: 7. The CDR3 DNA reads as TGTGCCATCAGCTCCCGGGGGACTAGCGGGAACAATGAGCAGTTCTTC. Amino acids: CAISSRGTSGNNEQFF.

The DNA of the CDR3 is TGCAGTGCTACCAATGCGACTAGCGGGACGGCCGTTAACGAGCAGTACTTC. This translates into CSATNATSGTAVNEQYF. The genes are TRBV20-1 and TRBJ2-7; TRBD2 agrees at 11 bases. This CDR3 region has 17 residues. Germline V gene sequence: CDR1 DFQATT, CDR2 SNEGSKA (reference sequence). With 4 bases clipped from V and 5 bases from J, the junction kept 16 bases outside the gene matches.

The count of this clone is one. This sequence joins TRBV5-6 and TRBJ1-6; 7 bases line up with TRBD1. The J segment lost 7 bases and the V segment lost 4 bases, leaving 5 bases of the junction unmatched. In germline, CDR1 is SGHDT, CDR2 YYEEEE. CDR3 size: 14 residues. In DNA, the CDR3 is TGTGCCAGCAGCCGCCGGGACAGCAATTCACCCCTCCACTTT. The encoded protein is CASSRRDSNSPLHF.

The rearrangement uses TRBV20-1 and TRBJ1-1; D not resolved. The CDR3 is 12 residues long. Trimming pared 2 bases from V and 2 bases from J, leaving 6 bases between. Germline V gene lookup returns CDR1 DFQATT and CDR2 SNEGSKA (reference sequence). Here the CDR3 DNA reads TGCAGTGCTAGACAGCTAAACACTGAAGCTTTCTTT. Encoded protein: CSARQLNTEAFF.

This clone was detected many times. This chain uses TRBV7-8 with TRBJ1-5; 8 bases are a match to TRBD1. The length of the CDR3 is 16 residues. V was clipped by 5 bases and J by 4 bases; unmatched bases: 10. The germline V gene encodes CDR1 SGHVS and CDR2 FQNEAQ. CDR3 residues: CASSLGQGLTNQPQHF. The CDR3 coding sequence is TGTGCCAGCAGCCTCGGACAGGGATTAACAAATCAGCCCCAGCATTTT.

The rearrangement links TRBV20-1 to TRBJ2-7, with D perhaps matching TRBD1 or TRBD2 (6 bases each). The CDR3 is 13 amino acids. V was shortened by 3 bases and J by 4 bases, with 13 bases between the two germline ends. Looked up from germline, CDR1 is DFQATT and CDR2 is SNEGSKA (reference sequence). CDR3 bases: TGCAGTGCTAGTTGGAGGGGGATTTACGAGCAGTACTTC. Residues: CSASWRGIYEQYF.

In DNA, the CDR3 is TGTGCCTGGAGTGTAGGGGGCGGCAATCAGCCCCAGCATTTT. Protein product: CAWSVGGGNQPQHF. V and J are TRBV30 and TRBJ1-5; 7 bases map to TRBD1. There are 14 residues in the CDR3. The germline CDR1 and CDR2 sequences are GTSNPN and SVGIG (reference sequence). V lost 0 bases, J lost 2 bases, and 1 base stayed unmatched. The full variable domain, rest sourced from reference TRBV30 and TRBJ1-5, is SQTIHQWPATLVQPVGSPLSLECTVEGTSNPNLYWYRQAAGRGLQLLFYSVGIGQISSEVPQNLSASRPQDRQFILSSKKLLLSDSGFYLCAWSVGGGNQPQHFGDGTRLSIL.

This chain joins TRBV20-1 and TRBJ1-6; the D gene is possibly TRBD1 (5 bases). The CDR3 totals 14 residues. V lost 4 bases to trimming and J lost 0 bases, with 7 bases between them. Germline-derived CDR1 and CDR2 are DFQATT and SNEGSKA (reference sequence). The CDR3 DNA reads TGCAGTGCTATAGACAGCTCCTATAATTCACCCCTCCACTTT. This sequence encodes CSAIDSSYNSPLHF.

This clone was seen a few times. One end of the junction varies from germline; a read error may be responsible. This chain joins TRBV2 and TRBJ1-5; 9 bases fit TRBD1. The germline V gene has CDR1 SNHLY and CDR2 FYNNEI. CDR3 length: 15 residues. The CDR3 nucleotides are TGTGCCATCAAGAGGACAGGGGATGGCAATCAGCCCCAGAATTTT. Protein: CAIKRTGDGNQPQNF.

By sample fraction, this clone is medium-sized. V usage is TRBV20-1 and J usage is TRBJ1-5, with D perhaps TRBD1 (5 bases). The germline gives CDR1 DFQATT, CDR2 SNEGSKA (reference sequence). The CDR3 loop spans 15 amino acids. Trimming stripped 2 bases from V and 8 bases from J, with 19 bases between. The CDR3 protein is CSARIQVLGREPQHF. In nucleotides, the CDR3 is TGCAGTGCTAGAATACAGGTTTTGGGTAGGGAGCCCCAGCATTTT.

This clone was found many times. The chain has TRBV24-1 and TRBJ2-3; D is perhaps TRBD2 (5 bases). Germline CDR1 KGHDR, CDR2 SFDVKD. The length of the CDR3 is 15 residues. The V end lost 7 bases, the J end lost 1 base, and 14 bases lay between the germline ends. The CDR3 sequence is CATSEPWGGTDTQYF. CDR3 nucleotide sequence: TGTGCCACCAGCGAACCCTGGGGAGGCACAGATACGCAGTATTTT.

This clone was seen a handful of times. The rearrangement links TRBV6-1 to TRBJ2-1, with TRBD1 identical over 10 bases. This CDR3 comprises 14 residues. Losses at the gene ends were 7 bases for V and 10 bases for J; bases not matched to a gene: 10. Germline CDR1 is MNHNS and CDR2 is SASEGT. This CDR3 is CASIRDRGLWEQFF. The CDR3 nucleotides read TGTGCCAGCATCCGGGACAGGGGCCTCTGGGAGCAGTTCTTC.

The rearrangement joins TRBV7-2 to TRBJ1-2; 10 nucleotides align to TRBD1. The V segment lost 6 bases and the J segment 7 bases; nucleotides outside the gene matches: 8. Germline CDR1 reads SGHTA; CDR2 reads FQGNSA. There are 14 residues in the CDR3. The CDR3 loop is CASSPGTGEAGYTF. CDR3 in DNA: TGTGCCAGCAGTCCCGGGACAGGGGAGGCTGGCTACACCTTC.

This clone has more than one count but fewer than ten. This chain uses TRBV12-3 or TRBV12-4 with TRBJ2-6, with D perhaps being TRBD1 or TRBD2 (5 bases each). The CDR3 has 16 amino acids. The V gene lost 6 bases and the J gene lost 4 bases, with 16 bases spanning the gap. In nucleotides, the CDR3 is TGTGCCAGCAGCAGCCAGGGACCTCGGGGGGCCAACGTCCTGACTTTC. This codes for CASSSQGPRGANVLTF.

This clone was detected only a few times. The chain carries TRBV10-3 and TRBJ2-3, with D perhaps TRBD1 (5 bases). Germline V lookup: CDR1 ENHRY, CDR2 SYGVKD. The germline V and J ends were trimmed by 7 bases and 3 bases, with 11 bases remaining between them. The CDR3 totals 13 residues. Here the CDR3 reads CAITGQTTDTQYF. The CDR3 DNA reads as TGTGCCATCACCGGACAAACTACAGATACGCAGTATTTT.

This clone was picked up many times. The chain has TRBV3-1 and TRBJ2-5; TRBD1 is a possible D gene (6 bases). V dropped 4 bases and J dropped 0 bases, with 9 bases sitting between them. CDR3 size: 14 residues. The germline gives CDR1 LGHDT, CDR2 YNNKEL (reference sequence). CDR3 amino acids: CASSRDRHQETQYF. DNA of the CDR3: TGTGCCAGCAGCCGAGACAGGCACCAAGAGACCCAGTACTTC.